This TCR beta chain was sequenced in a study of graft-versus-host responses after intestinal transplantation. The study plated some 200,000 CFSE-labeled responders with some 200,000 irradiated, violet-dye-labeled stimulators. Dividing CFSE-low CD3+CD4+ and CD3+CD8+ responders were isolated by sorting after the reaction. The CDR3 totals 13 residues. Trimming removed 3 bases at V and 0 bases at J, with 5 bases between. Germline CDR1 is SGHAT and CDR2 is FQNNGV. In its sample, this clone was seen a few times. Only in-frame clones appear in the TCRdb table, and some are missing; sequencing was by immunoSEQ multiplex PCR. Here the sample spans 11,000 to 15,000 clones, roughly two fifths being singletons.

V usage is TRBV11-2 and J usage is TRBJ2-5; D remains ambiguous. The receptor was derived from a human patient who received an intestinal transplant. Source: alloreactive CD8+ T cells from a mixed lymphocyte reaction culture, taken before intestinal transplant. The subset was: CFSE-low proliferating T cells sorted from roughly six-day pre-transplant mixed lymphocyte reaction (GvH or HvG direction). In nucleotides, the CDR3 is TGTGCCAGCAGCTTTCCGTACCAAGAGACCCAGTACTTC. Translated: CASSFPYQETQYF.